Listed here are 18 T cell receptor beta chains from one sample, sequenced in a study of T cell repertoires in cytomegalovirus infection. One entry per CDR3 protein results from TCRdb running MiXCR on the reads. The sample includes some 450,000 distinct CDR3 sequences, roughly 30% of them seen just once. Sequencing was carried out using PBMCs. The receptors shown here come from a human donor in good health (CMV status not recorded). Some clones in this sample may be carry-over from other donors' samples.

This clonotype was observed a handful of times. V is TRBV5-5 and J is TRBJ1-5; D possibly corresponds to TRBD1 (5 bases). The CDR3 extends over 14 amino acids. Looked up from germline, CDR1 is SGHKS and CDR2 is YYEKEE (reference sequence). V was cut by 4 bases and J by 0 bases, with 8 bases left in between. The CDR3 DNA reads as TGTGCCAGCAGCCGGGACTATAGCAATCAGCCCCAGCATTTT. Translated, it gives CASSRDYSNQPQHF.

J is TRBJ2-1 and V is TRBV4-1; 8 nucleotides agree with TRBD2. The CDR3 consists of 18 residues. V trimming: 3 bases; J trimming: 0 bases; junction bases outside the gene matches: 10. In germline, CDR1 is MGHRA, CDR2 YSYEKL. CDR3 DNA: TGCGCCAGCAGCCATCCCATAGGGGGGACTAGCTCCTACAATGAGCAGTTCTTC. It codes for CASSHPIGGTSSYNEQFF.

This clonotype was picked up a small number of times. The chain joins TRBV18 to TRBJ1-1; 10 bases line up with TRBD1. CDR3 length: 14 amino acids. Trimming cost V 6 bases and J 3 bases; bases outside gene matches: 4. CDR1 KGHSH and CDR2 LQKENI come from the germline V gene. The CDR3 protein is CASSRQGADTEAFF. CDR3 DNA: TGTGCCAGCTCCCGACAGGGGGCAGACACTGAAGCTTTCTTT.

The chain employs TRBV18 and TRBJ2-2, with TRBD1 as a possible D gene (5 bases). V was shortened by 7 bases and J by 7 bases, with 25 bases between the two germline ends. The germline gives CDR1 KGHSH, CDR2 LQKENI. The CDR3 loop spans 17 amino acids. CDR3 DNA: TGTGCCAGCTTCTCCCGCCAGGGCCTCCTTATCGACGGGGAGCTGTTTTTT. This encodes CASFSRQGLLIDGELFF.

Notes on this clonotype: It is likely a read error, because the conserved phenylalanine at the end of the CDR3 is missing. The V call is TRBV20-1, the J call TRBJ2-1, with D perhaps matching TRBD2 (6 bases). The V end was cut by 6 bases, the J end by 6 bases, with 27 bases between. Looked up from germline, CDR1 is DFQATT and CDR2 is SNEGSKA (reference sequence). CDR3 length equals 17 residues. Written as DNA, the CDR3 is TGCAGTGCCGGTTTGACTAGTTTCCCCCCATTTGGCAATGAGCAGTTCTTA. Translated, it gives CSAGLTSFPPFGNEQFL.

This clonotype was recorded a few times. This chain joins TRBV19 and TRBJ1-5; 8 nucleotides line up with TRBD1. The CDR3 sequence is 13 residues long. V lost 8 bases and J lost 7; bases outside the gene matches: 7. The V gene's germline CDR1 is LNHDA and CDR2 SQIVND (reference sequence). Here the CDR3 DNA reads TGTGCCAGTGACAGGGGTATAGGGCAGCCCCAGCATTTT. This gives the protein CASDRGIGQPQHF.

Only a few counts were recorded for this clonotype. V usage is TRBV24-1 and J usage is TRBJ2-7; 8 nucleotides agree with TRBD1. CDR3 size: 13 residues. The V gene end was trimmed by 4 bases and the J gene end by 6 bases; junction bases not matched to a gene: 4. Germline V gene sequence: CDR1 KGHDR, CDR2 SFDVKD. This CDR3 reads CATSDRDRGEQYF. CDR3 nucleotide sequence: TGTGCCACCAGTGACCGCGACAGGGGCGAGCAGTACTTC.

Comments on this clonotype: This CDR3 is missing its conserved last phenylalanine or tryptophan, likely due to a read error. In DNA form, the CDR3 reads TGCGCCAGCAGCCAAGGATCTAGCGGGGGGGTTGAGCAGTTCTTA. Amino acids: CASSQGSSGGVEQFL. The J gene is TRBJ2-1, the V gene TRBV4-1, with TRBD2 identical over 12 bases. From germline, CDR1 is MGHRA and CDR2 YSYEKL. The trim removed 1 base at V and 9 bases at J, leaving 4 bases unmatched. The CDR3 consists of 15 residues.

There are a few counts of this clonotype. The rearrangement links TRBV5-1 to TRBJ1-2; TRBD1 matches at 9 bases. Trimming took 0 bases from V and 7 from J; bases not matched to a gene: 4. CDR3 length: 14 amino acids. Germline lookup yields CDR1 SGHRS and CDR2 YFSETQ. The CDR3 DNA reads TGCGCCAGCAGCTTGGGACAGGGGGACGCTGGCTACACCTTC. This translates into CASSLGQGDAGYTF. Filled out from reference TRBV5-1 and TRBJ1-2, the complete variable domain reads KAGVTQTPRYLIKTRGQQVTLSCSPISGHRSVSWYQQTPGQGLQFLFEYFSETQRNKGNFPGRFSGRQFSNSRSEMNVSTLELGDSALYLCASSLGQGDAGYTFGSGTRLTVV.

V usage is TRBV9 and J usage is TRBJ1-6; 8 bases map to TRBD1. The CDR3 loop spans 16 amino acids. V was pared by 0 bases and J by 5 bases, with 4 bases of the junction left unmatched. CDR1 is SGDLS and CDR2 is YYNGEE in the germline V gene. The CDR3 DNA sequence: TGTGCCAGCAGCGTAGGGGGACAGGCGGATAATTCACCCCTCCACTTT. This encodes CASSVGGQADNSPLHF.

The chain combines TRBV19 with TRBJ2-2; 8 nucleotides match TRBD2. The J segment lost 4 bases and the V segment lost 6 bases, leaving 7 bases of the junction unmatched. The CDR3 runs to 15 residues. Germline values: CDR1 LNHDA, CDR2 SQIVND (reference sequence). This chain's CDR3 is CASRSGTSVTGELFF. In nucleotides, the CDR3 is TGTGCCAGTAGATCCGGGACTAGTGTCACCGGGGAGCTGTTTTTT.

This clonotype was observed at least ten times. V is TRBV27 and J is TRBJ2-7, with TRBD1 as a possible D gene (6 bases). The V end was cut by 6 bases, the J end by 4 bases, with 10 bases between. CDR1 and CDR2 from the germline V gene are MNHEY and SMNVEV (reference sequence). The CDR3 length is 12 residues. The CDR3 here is CASRKQGYEQYF. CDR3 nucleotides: TGTGCCAGCAGGAAACAGGGATACGAGCAGTACTTC.

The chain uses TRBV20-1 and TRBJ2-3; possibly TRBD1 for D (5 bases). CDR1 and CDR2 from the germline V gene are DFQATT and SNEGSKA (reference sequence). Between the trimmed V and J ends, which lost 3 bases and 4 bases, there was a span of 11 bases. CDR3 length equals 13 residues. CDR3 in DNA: TGCAGTGCTAGCAGGGTTGCGGCAGATACGCAGTATTTT. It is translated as CSASRVAADTQYF.

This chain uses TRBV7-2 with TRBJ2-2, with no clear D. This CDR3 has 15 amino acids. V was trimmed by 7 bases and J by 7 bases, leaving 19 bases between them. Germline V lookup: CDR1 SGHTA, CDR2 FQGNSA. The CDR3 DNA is TGTGCCAGCAACCATCGGAGTGTCCCTAACGGGGAGCTGTTTTTT. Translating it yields CASNHRSVPNGELFF.

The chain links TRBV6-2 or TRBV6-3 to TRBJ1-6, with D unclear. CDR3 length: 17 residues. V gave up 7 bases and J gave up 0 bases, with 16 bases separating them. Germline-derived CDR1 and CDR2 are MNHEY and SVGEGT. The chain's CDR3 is CASTPIGRSSYNSPLHF. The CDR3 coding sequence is TGTGCCAGCACTCCAATCGGACGGAGCTCCTATAATTCACCCCTCCACTTT.

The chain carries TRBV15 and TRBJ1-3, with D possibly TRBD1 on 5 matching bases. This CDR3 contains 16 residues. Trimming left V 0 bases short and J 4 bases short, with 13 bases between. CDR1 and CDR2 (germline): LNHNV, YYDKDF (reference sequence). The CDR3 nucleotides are TGTGCCACCAGCAGAGAGGGACGGTCTCTGGGAAACACCATATATTTT. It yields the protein CATSREGRSLGNTIYF.

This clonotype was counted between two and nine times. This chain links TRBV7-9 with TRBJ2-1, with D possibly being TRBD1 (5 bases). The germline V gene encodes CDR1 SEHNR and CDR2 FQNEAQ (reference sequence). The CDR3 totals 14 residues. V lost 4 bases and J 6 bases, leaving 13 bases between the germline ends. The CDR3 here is CASSSSTDLNEQFF. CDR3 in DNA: TGTGCCAGCAGCTCATCGACAGACCTCAATGAGCAGTTCTTC.

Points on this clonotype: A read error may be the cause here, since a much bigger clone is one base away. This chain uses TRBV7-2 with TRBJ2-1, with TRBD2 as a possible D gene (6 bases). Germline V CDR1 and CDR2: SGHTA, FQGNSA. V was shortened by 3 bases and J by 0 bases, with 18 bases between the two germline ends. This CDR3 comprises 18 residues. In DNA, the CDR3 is TGTGCCAGCAGCTTGCGGCTAGCGCTTCATAGCTCCTACAATGAGCAGTTCTTC. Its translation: CASSLRLALHSSYNEQFF.